One and the same sample provided the 6 T cell receptor beta chains below, sequenced in a study of graft-versus-host responses after intestinal transplantation. Antigens for these TCRs are unknown. Profiling relied on immunoSEQ multiplex PCR, and the TCRdb table lists in-frame clones only, not all of them. The sample includes roughly 110,000 clones, roughly 93% of them seen just once. Sequencing was performed on unstimulated CD8+ T cells sorted from spleen or lymph node cells, taken before transplant. The receptor set was obtained from a human donor who was the organ donor for an intestinal transplant.

This chain's CDR3 is CASSQVWGDNYGYTF. The DNA for the CDR3 is TGCGCCAGCAGCCAAGTTTGGGGGGATAACTATGGCTACACCTTC. The chain joins TRBV4-3 to TRBJ1-2, with D possibly matching TRBD1 (5 bases). Germline-derived CDR1 and CDR2 are LGHNA and YSLEER. The CDR3 length is 15 residues. The V end was cut by 1 base, the J end by 1 base, with 10 bases between.

V gene TRBV29-1 combines with J gene TRBJ2-7; no clear D gene. The CDR3 is 13 amino acids. Trimming removed 7 bases from V and 0 bases from J, with 13 bases in between. Germline CDR1 reads SQVTM; CDR2 reads ANQGSEA. Here the CDR3 reads CSALYEHSYEQYF. In DNA, the CDR3 is TGCAGCGCCCTATATGAACACTCCTACGAGCAGTACTTC.

The rearrangement uses TRBV7-4 and TRBJ1-2; no firm D call. The V and J ends lost 1 base and 4 bases respectively, with 10 bases between them. The CDR3 is made up of 14 amino acids. Germline V gene sequence: CDR1 SGHVT, CDR2 SQSDAQ. The DNA of the CDR3 is TGTGCCAGCAGCTTAGGCCTAGGGTTCTATGGCTACACCTTC. This translates into CASSLGLGFYGYTF.

V gene TRBV5-6 combines with J gene TRBJ1-1; TRBD1 matches at 7 bases. CDR1 and CDR2 from the germline V gene are SGHDT and YYEEEE. CDR3 length: 15 amino acids. J gave up 0 bases and V 5 bases, and 7 bases lay outside the gene matches. The CDR3 reads CASSHTTGMNTEAFF. CDR3 sequence (DNA): TGTGCCAGCAGTCATACGACAGGGATGAACACTGAAGCTTTCTTT.

This chain joins TRBV7-2 and TRBJ2-3; D unclear. This CDR3 is 11 amino acids long. CDR1 and CDR2 from the germline V gene are SGHTA and FQGNSA. Trimming shortened V by 5 bases and J by 2 bases, and 2 bases separated the two germline ends. CDR3 bases: TGTGCCAGCAGCAACACAGATACGCAGTATTTT. This translates into CASSNTDTQYF.

J is TRBJ2-7 and V is TRBV6-5, with TRBD1 identical over 7 bases. The V gene end was trimmed by 2 bases and the J gene end by 4 bases; junction bases not matched to a gene: 5. This CDR3 is built from 14 residues. Germline values: CDR1 MNHEY, CDR2 SVGAGI. The CDR3 nucleotides are TGTGCCAGCAGTTACGGGACAGCCCTATACGAGCAGTACTTC. Translated: CASSYGTALYEQYF.